These 7 T cell receptor beta chains were sequenced from one sample in a study of blood T cells in healthy people across ages. With a J-beta primer mix and a sample-barcoded 5' primer, a second PCR ran about 7 to 11 cycles. TCRdb independently ran MiXCR on the 5' RACE reads; one entry per CDR3 protein. This sample carries about 1.5 million distinct CDR3 sequences, 35% to 45% of them seen once, and the ten largest clones take 4%. Sequenced: blood. All receptors come from a woman aged 18-30 years in good health.

This chain connects TRBV4-1 to TRBJ1-2; 7 nucleotides line up with TRBD1. Per germline, CDR1 MGHRA and CDR2 YSYEKL. This CDR3 is 14 amino acids long. The ends lost 4 bases at V and 6 bases at J; junction bases unmatched: 8. The CDR3 sequence: CASSPRTGPHGYTF. CDR3 sequence (DNA): TGCGCCAGCAGCCCAAGGACAGGCCCCCATGGCTACACCTTC.

This clonotype was counted a few times. This sequence joins TRBV4-3 and TRBJ2-7; no clear D. The CDR3 has 15 amino acids. Trimming pared 0 bases from V and 0 bases from J, leaving 9 bases between. Germline assignment: CDR1 LGHNA and CDR2 YSLEER. DNA of the CDR3: TGCGCCAGCAGCCAAGAAGTCAGGAGCTCCTACGAGCAGTACTTC. Protein product: CASSQEVRSSYEQYF.

In this sample, this clonotype turned up a few times. The V and J genes are TRBV20-1 and TRBJ1-1; D call uncertain. V was pared by 0 bases and J by 1 base, with 9 bases between. Germline V gene lookup returns CDR1 DFQATT and CDR2 SNEGSKA (reference sequence). There are 14 residues in the CDR3. The CDR3 region is CSARDFVPNTEAFF. For the CDR3, the DNA is TGCAGTGCTAGAGACTTTGTTCCGAACACTGAAGCTTTCTTT.

This chain uses TRBV20-1 with TRBJ2-4; possibly TRBD1 for D (5 bases). The J call may be mistaken, given a closer DNA end match to TRBJ2-5. This CDR3 is built from 13 residues. Germline-derived CDR1 and CDR2 are DFQATT and SNEGSKA (reference sequence). CDR3 coding DNA: TGCAGTGCTAGGCGGCAGGGCGGAGAGACCCAGTACTTC. This translates into CSARRQGGETQYF.

This chain links TRBV25-1 with TRBJ2-3; a weak D match, TRBD2 (6 bases). The CDR3 has 14 residues. The germline CDR1 and CDR2 sequences are MGHDK and SYGVNS. Between the trimmed V and J ends, which lost 8 bases and 4 bases, there was a span of 16 bases. Here the CDR3 DNA reads TGTGCCAGCGGGGTCGCTAGCGACGCAGATACGCAGTATTTT. Protein sequence: CASGVASDADTQYF.

Notes on this clonotype: The junction and the germline gene differ at one end; a read error may be behind it. The genes are TRBV20-1 and TRBJ2-7; no clear D gene. The CDR3 consists of 13 residues. CDR1 DFQATT and CDR2 SNEGSKA come from the germline V gene (reference sequence). CDR3 protein: CGARSGTDYEQYF. The CDR3 nucleotides read TGCGGTGCTAGATCAGGAACTGACTACGAGCAGTACTTC.

A word on this clonotype: At one end the junction does not follow the germline gene, possibly because of a read error. This sequence joins TRBV7-7 and TRBJ2-5, with D perhaps TRBD2 (6 bases). CDR3 size: 13 residues. In germline, CDR1 is SSHAT, CDR2 FNYEAQ (reference sequence). The CDR3 sequence: CASSPTDGGTQYF. CDR3 nucleotides: TGTGCTAGCAGCCCCACCGACGGGGGGACCCAGTACTTC.